The entry below describes one T cell receptor beta chain. Its antigen specificity is not known. A much larger clone lies a single base off, so this may be a read error. This sample was taken from a study of neurological immune-mediated disorders (dated by TCRdb to 2018 to 2020). Turning to the overall study: Peripheral blood TCR-beta repertoires from HTLV-I-associated myelopathy (HAM/TSP) patients, multiple sclerosis patients and healthy controls were compared by UMI-based sequencing. Of the approximately 70 subjects in the cohort, about 14 were HAM/TSP patients, around 35 were multiple sclerosis patients, and roughly 20 were healthy controls. The 90 to 120 TCR-beta libraries covered PBMC samples along with longitudinal samples, technical triplicates, and paired sorted CD4+ and CD8+ T-cell subsets. Broad study findings and their caveats: No identical CDR3 amino acid sequences were found to be shared among expanded clones across subjects, suggesting that TCR-beta repertoires were private in all groups. TCR clonal expansion was highest in HAM/TSP patients and lowest in MS patients, with MS patients falling below even healthy controls.

cDNA synthesis used template-switch 5'RACE with a primer carrying a 10-nucleotide random unique molecular identifier tagging each TCR transcript. Each sequencing run produced over 180 million TCR-beta sequences covering 15-18 subjects. Total RNA was extracted with the RNeasy kit. The KAPA Real-time Library Amplification kit was used to amplify TCR-beta VDJ regions with primers for the TCR constant region and the 5'RACE anchor. A first PCR added sample indexes and Illumina adaptors, after which a second PCR increased the library yield. After purification with Ampure beads, the TCR product of roughly 650 bp was size-selected on a 2% E-gel SizeSelection system. Library quality was checked on a Bioanalyzer, concentration was measured with Qubit, and libraries were quantified with the Kapa Library Quantification kit before pooling. An Illumina HiSeq 2500 was used to sequence the libraries paired-end at 2 x 150 bp. To increase sequence diversity, about 25-31% phiX was spiked into each library pool. As for the original processing: The quality-filtered reads were processed with the UMI-based MiGEC pipeline, whose error correction step removed more than 85% of the raw TCR sequences. IMGT germline references were used for alignment of VDJ genes, and clonotypes were defined by a unique CDR3 amino acid sequence together with V-J genes. Clonal expansion, Shannon diversity and CDR3 relatedness were evaluated with VDJtools (CalcPairwiseDistances, ClusterSamples), while phylogenetic trees were built in CLCbio workbench. Clones with at least 8 unique UMIs were defined as expanded, with this threshold being based on coefficient-of-variation modelling across technical triplicates. TCRdb itself trimmed the public reads at Q25 with fastp, ran MiXCR and retained productive beta chains. Every distinct CDR3 protein forms one entry, paired with its most common genes and DNA. These V and J calls derive from TCRdb rather than the authors' analysis. Present in this sample are approximately 50,000 distinct CDR3 sequences, over 9% of which were seen just once. The top ten constitute about 5.4% of the sample.

For the unsorted PBMC libraries, 2 million PBMCs were stored in RNAlater at -80 degrees C until RNA extraction and were used to generate the libraries. Peripheral blood was subjected to Ficoll-Hypaque density gradient centrifugation to isolate PBMCs, which were then cryopreserved in liquid nitrogen. The germline V gene sets CDR1 to MNHEY and CDR2 to SVGAGI. Here V drops 4 bases and J drops 0 bases, and the junction holds 7 bases not matched to any gene. Including the terminal cysteine and phenylalanine, the CDR3 comprises 16 residues. Kept here is only the CDR3 DNA, which spans 48 bases and is read in frame from base 1.

In this chain, TRBV6-5 is recombined with TRBJ2-7; 9 of the junction bases match TRBD1. The sample comprised PBMCs. The TCR sequence derives from a man between 65 and 85 years old with HTLV-1-associated myelopathy (HAM/TSP). This receptor carries the CDR3 CASSSPGTGRSYEQYF. The DNA is TGTGCCAGCAGTTCCCCGGGGACAGGGCGCTCCTACGAGCAGTACTTC.